Each of the 12 T cell receptor beta chains below was sequenced from the same sample in a study of blood T cells in healthy people across ages. Using a J-beta primer mix together with a sample-barcoded 5' primer, a second PCR was run for about 7 to 12 cycles. TCRdb re-called the 5' RACE reads with MiXCR, one entry per CDR3 protein. The table lists 650,000 to 900,000 distinct CDR3 sequences, approximately 59% of them singletons. Source material: blood. Receptors were obtained from a man younger than 45 in good health.

In its sample, this clonotype was seen a few times. The chain links TRBV6-5 to TRBJ1-4, with TRBD1 as a possible D gene (6 bases). The germline gives CDR1 MNHEY, CDR2 SVGAGI. CDR3 length equals 19 residues. V gave up 0 bases and J gave up 7 bases, with 24 bases separating them. The CDR3 sequence: CASSYSRWGATTAAEKLFF. For the CDR3, the DNA is TGTGCCAGCAGTTACTCCCGTTGGGGGGCGACCACCGCGGCTGAAAAACTGTTTTTT.

The rearrangement links TRBV13 to TRBJ2-7; TRBD2 is a possible D gene (5 bases). CDR3 length equals 14 residues. V was clipped by 5 bases and J by 3 bases, with 14 bases between them. CDR1 PRHDT and CDR2 FYEKMQ come from the germline V gene (reference sequence). CDR3 residues: CASSLATWDYEQYF. In DNA, the CDR3 is TGTGCCAGCAGCCTAGCAACTTGGGACTACGAGCAGTACTTC.

The V and J genes are TRBV7-3 and TRBJ2-3; the D is unclear. The CDR3 length is 14 residues. V lost 2 bases, J lost 2 bases, and 8 bases lay in between. From germline, CDR1 is SGHTA and CDR2 FQGTGA. The CDR3 loop reads CASSLLGPTDTQYF. The CDR3 DNA sequence: TGTGCCAGCAGCTTACTCGGACCCACAGATACGCAGTATTTT.

V gene TRBV13 combines with J gene TRBJ1-5, with D hard to call. From germline, CDR1 is PRHDT and CDR2 FYEKMQ (reference sequence). The CDR3 contains 13 residues. V was cut by 1 base and J by 7 bases, with 8 bases left in between. In DNA form, the CDR3 reads TGTGCCAGCAGCTTAGAACGCCGGCAGCCCCAGCATTTT. This gives the protein CASSLERRQPQHF.

The CDR3 region has the DNA TGTGCCAGCAGTTTATCCGTATACAATCAGCCCCAGCATTTT. Protein: CASSLSVYNQPQHF. V gene TRBV27 combines with J gene TRBJ1-5; no firm D call. The CDR3 spans 14 residues. V was cut by 0 bases and J by 3 bases, with 6 bases left in between. The V gene's germline CDR1 is MNHEY and CDR2 SMNVEV (reference sequence).

The rearrangement joins TRBV7-2 to TRBJ1-1; 8 bases are a match to TRBD1. This CDR3 region has 15 residues. Trimming took 5 bases from V and 10 from J; bases not matched to a gene: 15. CDR1 SGHTA and CDR2 FQGNSA come from the germline V gene. The CDR3 DNA reads as TGTGCCAGCAGCCAAGGGAGGGCAGGGGGCGTAGGAGCTTTCTTT. Translating it yields CASSQGRAGGVGAFF.

The chain is built from TRBV28 and TRBJ2-1; 8 nucleotides align to TRBD2. J was trimmed by 5 bases and V by 4 bases; bases with no gene match: 7. The CDR3 consists of 15 residues. The germline V gene has CDR1 MDHEN and CDR2 SYDVKM. This CDR3 reads CASSWVSGVDNEQFF. CDR3 in DNA: TGTGCCAGCAGTTGGGTTAGCGGGGTGGACAATGAGCAGTTCTTC.

The chain is built from TRBV6-2 or TRBV6-3 and TRBJ2-3, with D tentatively TRBD1 (7 bases). The CDR3 runs 15 residues. Trimming took off 3 bases at V and 3 bases at J, with 13 bases between the two ends. Germline CDR1 is MNHEY and CDR2 is SVGEGT. The CDR3 nucleotides read TGTGCCAGCAGTTATGGAGGGGGCCGGACAGATACGCAGTATTTT. The encoded protein is CASSYGGGRTDTQYF.

Only a few counts were recorded for this clonotype. V is TRBV24-1 and J is TRBJ1-2; D gene unclear. The germline V gene encodes CDR1 KGHDR and CDR2 SFDVKD. The ends were cut back, 2 bases at V and 5 bases at J, with 11 bases in the middle. The CDR3 has 14 residues. The CDR3 reads CATSDYAGVYGYTF. The CDR3, as DNA: TGTGCCACCAGTGATTACGCCGGCGTATATGGCTACACCTTC.

This clonotype has just a few counts. The V and J genes are TRBV28 and TRBJ1-5; D is possibly TRBD1 (5 bases). Trimming pared 1 base from V and 5 bases from J, leaving 9 bases between. The V gene's germline CDR1 is MDHEN and CDR2 SYDVKM. This CDR3 spans 14 amino acids. CDR3 bases: TGTGCCAGCAGTTTATTAGAGACAGATCAGCCCCAGCATTTT. Translation: CASSLLETDQPQHF.

The V call is TRBV4-3, the J call TRBJ2-7; D might be TRBD1 or TRBD2, each matching 5 bases. Germline loops: CDR1 LGHNA, CDR2 YSLEER. The CDR3 runs to 16 residues. V lost 1 base to trimming and J lost 2 bases, with 15 bases between them. The CDR3 DNA follows: TGCGCCAGCAGCCAAGGTCGGGGCTTTCCTGCCTACGAGCAGTACTTC. The encoded protein is CASSQGRGFPAYEQYF.

J is TRBJ1-2 and V is TRBV9; D gene ambiguous. Looked up from germline, CDR1 is SGDLS and CDR2 is YYNGEE. V was pared by 0 bases and J by 2 bases, with 8 bases between. CDR3 length: 14 residues. CDR3 sequence reads: CASSVASNNYGYTF. The CDR3, as DNA: TGTGCCAGCAGCGTAGCTTCGAACAACTATGGCTACACCTTC.